A single sample is the source of the 30 T cell receptor beta chains below, sequenced in a study of early T cells in non-severe SARS-CoV-2 infection. Each CDR3 protein is one row after TCRdb ran MiXCR on the 5' RACE reads. The table records roughly 35,000 distinct CDR3 sequences, 5% to 6.5% of them present only once. The sequenced sample consisted of whole blood. These receptors were taken from an adult who was a healthcare worker with PCR-confirmed SARS-CoV-2 infection or an uninfected control (not recorded which).

This sequence joins TRBV19 and TRBJ2-7; TRBD1 agrees at 8 bases. Germline V gene data show CDR1 as LNHDA and CDR2 as SQIVND (reference sequence). J gave up 0 bases and V 6 bases, and 7 bases lay outside the gene matches. CDR3 length equals 15 residues. The CDR3 DNA follows: TGTGCCAGTAGACGCACCGGGACAGGCTCCTACGAGCAGTACTTC. Translation gives CASRRTGTGSYEQYF.

This clonotype was picked up a small number of times. The genes are TRBV12-3 or TRBV12-4 and TRBJ1-1; D remains ambiguous. Trimming left V 7 bases short and J 6 bases short, with 9 bases between. The CDR3 loop spans 11 amino acids. The CDR3 reads CASTSKAEAFF. CDR3 in DNA: TGTGCCAGCACCTCCAAGGCTGAAGCTTTCTTT.

This clonotype was picked up many times. The rearrangement uses TRBV24-1 and TRBJ1-1; D is undetermined. V lost 7 bases and J lost 1, with 9 bases in between. CDR3 length: 13 amino acids. Looked up from germline, CDR1 is KGHDR and CDR2 is SFDVKD. The CDR3 coding sequence is TGTGCCACCAGGGGAGATGAGAACACTGAAGCTTTCTTT. Its translation: CATRGDENTEAFF.

This clonotype occurred many times. The genes are TRBV19 and TRBJ2-1; 10 bases fit TRBD1. V was clipped by 5 bases and J by 1 base; unmatched bases: 2. CDR1 and CDR2 (germline): LNHDA, SQIVND (reference sequence). The CDR3 contains 15 residues. CDR3 DNA sequence: TGTGCCAGTAGTGTGGGACAGGGGTCCTACAATGAGCAGTTCTTC. It specifies CASSVGQGSYNEQFF. The full variable domain, with the rest looked up from reference TRBV19 and TRBJ2-1, is DGGITQSPKYLFRKEGQNVTLSCEQNLNHDAMYWYRQDPGQGLRLIYYSQIVNDFQKGDIAEGYSVSREKKESFPLTVTSAQKNPTAFYLCASSVGQGSYNEQFFGPGTRLTVL.

This clonotype was seen repeatedly, ten times or more. The chain couples TRBV7-2 to TRBJ1-4; TRBD1 is a possible D gene (5 bases). V was cut by 4 bases and J by 7 bases, with 13 bases left in between. Germline CDR1 and CDR2: SGHTA and FQGNSA. This CDR3 contains 14 residues. The CDR3 here is CASSWDAWGEKLFF. The CDR3 DNA is TGTGCCAGCAGCTGGGACGCCTGGGGTGAAAAACTGTTTTTT.

V gene TRBV5-1 combines with J gene TRBJ1-2, with a possible D match to TRBD1 (5 bases). In germline, CDR1 is SGHRS, CDR2 YFSETQ. The V end lost 0 bases, the J end lost 4 bases, and 16 bases lay between the germline ends. This CDR3 spans 16 amino acids. The CDR3 sequence is CASSLGGLGPSYGYTF. In nucleotides, the CDR3 is TGCGCCAGCAGCTTGGGGGGACTCGGGCCCTCCTATGGCTACACCTTC.

This clonotype has a count of ten or more. The chain employs TRBV4-2 and TRBJ2-2, with D perhaps matching TRBD2 (7 bases). This CDR3 is 18 amino acids long. V lost 2 bases to trimming and J lost 3 bases, with 19 bases between them. Germline V gene lookup returns CDR1 LGHNA and CDR2 YNFKEQ. CDR3 coding DNA: TGTGCCAGCAGCCAAAGGGGCGGGGGCCTTCAATACACCGGGGAGCTGTTTTTT. Amino acids: CASSQRGGGLQYTGELFF.

This clonotype was found many times. The chain employs TRBV5-1 and TRBJ1-4; the D is unclear. Germline lookup yields CDR1 SGHRS and CDR2 YFSETQ. With 4 bases removed from V and 0 bases from J, the gap between germline ends came to 13 bases. The length of the CDR3 is 16 residues. The CDR3 DNA follows: TGCGCCAGCAGCCCGTTGGACCCTGCAACTAATGAAAAACTGTTTTTT. It is translated as CASSPLDPATNEKLFF. Complete variable domain (other parts from reference TRBV5-1 and TRBJ1-4): KAGVTQTPRYLIKTRGQQVTLSCSPISGHRSVSWYQQTPGQGLQFLFEYFSETQRNKGNFPGRFSGRQFSNSRSEMNVSTLELGDSALYLCASSPLDPATNEKLFFGSGTQLSVL.

There are many counts of this clonotype. The CDR3 DNA follows: TGTGCCAGCAGCCCCGATCGAGGGGGCACAGATACGCAGTATTTT. It is translated as CASSPDRGGTDTQYF. The gene calls are TRBV7-9 and TRBJ2-3; tentatively, D is TRBD1 or TRBD2 (5 bases each). The CDR3 length is 15 residues. Germline V gives CDR1 SEHNR, CDR2 FQNEAQ (reference sequence). V was cut by 5 bases and J by 1 base, with 13 bases left in between.

Ten or more counts support this clonotype. The rearrangement uses TRBV5-1 and TRBJ2-7; 7 bases match TRBD1. There are 14 residues in the CDR3. Germline assignment: CDR1 SGHRS and CDR2 YFSETQ. Unmatched junction bases numbered 7, after V lost 4 bases and J lost 3 bases. The CDR3 here is CASSPGTANYEQYF. The CDR3 nucleotides read TGCGCCAGCAGCCCCGGGACAGCAAACTACGAGCAGTACTTC.

This clonotype was picked up many times. CDR3 sequence: CSATGTSGISYEQYF. CDR3 nucleotide sequence: TGCAGTGCCACCGGGACTAGCGGGATCTCCTACGAGCAGTACTTC. The genes are TRBV20-1 and TRBJ2-7, with 13 positions matching TRBD2. The junction had 5 bases not matched to a gene; V was cut back by 6 bases and J by 0 bases. Germline loops: CDR1 DFQATT, CDR2 SNEGSKA (reference sequence). This CDR3 has 15 residues.

The chain couples TRBV5-1 to TRBJ2-1, with D possibly matching TRBD2 (6 bases). Germline V gene data show CDR1 as SGHRS and CDR2 as YFSETQ. The CDR3 covers 16 residues. V gave up 3 bases and J gave up 3 bases, with 16 bases separating them. CDR3 protein: CASSSGSGTYYNEQFF. CDR3 sequence (DNA): TGCGCCAGCAGCTCCGGTTCCGGGACTTACTACAATGAGCAGTTCTTC.

At least ten counts were recorded for this clonotype. This rearrangement joins TRBV20-1 to TRBJ2-3, with unresolved D. CDR1 is DFQATT and CDR2 is SNEGSKA in the germline V gene (reference sequence). V was trimmed by 5 bases and J by 1 base, leaving 10 bases between them. The CDR3 is 13 amino acids. The CDR3 sequence is CSAPGSGTDTQYF. CDR3 DNA: TGCAGTGCTCCCGGATCCGGCACAGATACGCAGTATTTT.

This clonotype was seen repeatedly, ten times or more. The V call is TRBV10-3, the J call TRBJ1-6, with TRBD1 identical over 8 bases. Germline V gives CDR1 ENHRY, CDR2 SYGVKD. V gave up 2 bases and J gave up 9 bases; unmatched junction bases: 6. CDR3 length: 15 amino acids. The CDR3 nucleotides read TGTGCCATCAGTGAGGACAGGGGTCGGAGTTCACCCCTCCACTTT. Protein: CAISEDRGRSSPLHF.

This clonotype was recorded at least ten times. The chain has TRBV5-1 and TRBJ2-1; D may be TRBD2 (7 bases). Trimming shortened V by 4 bases and J by 5 bases, and 16 bases separated the two germline ends. CDR3 length: 15 amino acids. Germline CDR1 is SGHRS and CDR2 is YFSETQ. CDR3 region: CASSAPPGGDNEQFF. The CDR3 region has the DNA TGCGCCAGCAGCGCACCCCCGGGGGGCGACAATGAGCAGTTCTTC.

In this sample, this clonotype turned up a few times. V usage is TRBV2 and J usage is TRBJ2-3, with D hard to call. CDR3 size: 14 residues. V dropped 8 bases and J dropped 4 bases, with 16 bases sitting between them. The germline V gene encodes CDR1 SNHLY and CDR2 FYNNEI. The CDR3 region has the DNA TGTGCCAGCGACGACCTGGAGAGTCCAGATACGCAGTATTTT. Amino acid sequence: CASDDLESPDTQYF.

There are a few counts of this clonotype. The gene calls are TRBV3-2 and TRBJ2-3. TRBV3-2 corresponds to a pseudogene. The CDR3 length is 12 residues. CDR3 nucleotides: TGTGCCAGCAGCCAATCGGCGGATACGCAGTATTTT. This translates into CASSQSADTQYF.

There are many counts of this clonotype. The rearrangement joins TRBV30 to TRBJ1-1, with a weak D call TRBD1 (6 bases). Per germline, CDR1 GTSNPN and CDR2 SVGIG (reference sequence). Trimming left V 4 bases short and J 5 bases short, with 14 bases between. The CDR3 totals 13 residues. The CDR3, as DNA: TGTGCCTGGACCTCCAGGGGAAGGACTGAAGCTTTCTTT. Residues: CAWTSRGRTEAFF.

This clonotype was seen repeatedly, ten times or more. The V call is TRBV11-2, the J call TRBJ2-1; possibly TRBD2 for D (7 bases). V was pared by 5 bases and J by 2 bases, with 16 bases between. There are 16 residues in the CDR3. CDR1 and CDR2 from the germline V gene are SGHAT and FQNNGV. CDR3 DNA: TGTGCCAGCAGCCCCACCGGCGGGGGCCCCTACAATGAGCAGTTCTTC. Residues: CASSPTGGGPYNEQFF.

This clonotype was seen ten or more times. The CDR3 loop reads CASSLSPITNEKLFF. The CDR3 region has the DNA TGTGCCAGCAGCCTCTCACCGATAACTAATGAAAAACTGTTTTTT. The chain is built from TRBV7-6 and TRBJ1-4, with D unclear. The V end lost 5 bases, the J end lost 1 base, and 11 bases lay between the germline ends. The CDR3 has 15 amino acids. Germline V CDR1 and CDR2: SGHVS, FNYEAQ. Full variable domain (missing parts from reference TRBV7-6 and TRBJ1-4): GAGVSQSPRYKVTKRGQDVALRCDPISGHVSLYWYRQALGQGPEFLTYFNYEAQQDKSGLPNDRFSAERPEGSISTLTIQRTEQRDSAMYRCASSLSPITNEKLFFGSGTQLSVL.

This clonotype has only a few counts. The DNA for the CDR3 is TGTGCCAGCAGCTTGGGCGGGACTAGCGGGAACCTTCTCACAGATACGCAGTATTTT. It yields the protein CASSLGGTSGNLLTDTQYF. This sequence joins TRBV5-5 and TRBJ2-3; 13 positions agree with TRBD2. The V gene end was trimmed by 0 bases and the J gene end by 2 bases; junction bases not matched to a gene: 9. This CDR3 has 19 amino acids. Germline-derived CDR1 and CDR2 are SGHKS and YYEKEE (reference sequence). The full variable domain, with the rest looked up from reference TRBV5-5 and TRBJ2-3, is DAGVTQSPTHLIKTRGQQVTLRCSPISGHKSVSWYQQVLGQGPQFIFQYYEKEERGRGNFPDRFSARQFPNYSSELNVNALLLGDSALYLCASSLGGTSGNLLTDTQYFGPGTRLTVL.

This clonotype came up a few times. V usage is TRBV4-1 and J usage is TRBJ2-5; possibly TRBD1 or TRBD2 for D (5 bases each). The V end lost 0 bases, the J end lost 6 bases, and 14 bases lay between the germline ends. The CDR3 loop spans 15 amino acids. CDR1 MGHRA and CDR2 YSYEKL come from the germline V gene. Here the CDR3 DNA reads TGCGCCAGCAGCCAAGAAGGTGGATGGGGGAAGACCCAGTACTTC. It translates to CASSQEGGWGKTQYF.

This clonotype occurred many times. The V and J genes are TRBV20-1 and TRBJ2-7, with 7 bases lining up with TRBD1. The CDR3 has 13 amino acids. The germline V gene has CDR1 DFQATT and CDR2 SNEGSKA (reference sequence). J lost 5 bases, V lost 6 bases, and 10 bases had no gene match. The CDR3 sequence is CSALKTGIHEQYF. The CDR3 DNA is TGCAGTGCCTTGAAGACAGGGATCCACGAGCAGTACTTC.

This clonotype was found many times. The junction differs from germline at one of its ends, possibly a read error. The chain has TRBV3-1 and TRBJ2-2; TRBD2 is a possible D gene (6 bases). CDR3 size: 15 residues. Germline CDR1 LGHDT, CDR2 YNNKEL (reference sequence). The CDR3 sequence: CASSPWDLGTGELFF. The CDR3, as DNA: TGTGCCAGCAGCCCTTGGGACTTGGGCACCGGGGAGCTTTTTTTT.

This clonotype was found many times. This rearrangement joins TRBV12-3 or TRBV12-4 to TRBJ2-7; D perhaps matches TRBD2 (6 bases). Trimming took 6 bases from V and 1 from J, leaving 22 bases between them. The CDR3 totals 17 residues. CDR3 coding DNA: TGTGCCAGCAGCTACCACCTTCTCGGGAGCCCTTCCTACGAGCAGTACTTC. Translating gives CASSYHLLGSPSYEQYF.

This clonotype was recorded at least ten times. The CDR3 DNA sequence: TGCAGTGCTAGAGTGACGGCGGGCACGCAGTATTTT. Translation: CSARVTAGTQYF. The chain has TRBV20-1 and TRBJ2-3, with D possibly matching TRBD2 (5 bases). Germline loops: CDR1 DFQATT, CDR2 SNEGSKA (reference sequence). Trimming left V 1 base short and J 9 bases short, with 11 bases between. The CDR3 totals 12 residues.

This clonotype appeared a few times. V and J are TRBV7-8 and TRBJ2-1; 12 positions agree with TRBD2. The germline V gene has CDR1 SGHVS and CDR2 FQNEAQ. CDR3 size: 17 residues. The V gene end was trimmed by 3 bases and the J gene end by 8 bases; junction bases not matched to a gene: 11. For the CDR3, the DNA is TGTGCCAGCAGCTTCTTAAATTGGCTAGCGGGAGGGCATGAGCAGTTCTTC. Amino acid sequence: CASSFLNWLAGGHEQFF.

This clonotype has a count of ten or more. The chain carries TRBV20-1 and TRBJ1-2, with 7 bases identical to TRBD1. This CDR3 is 16 amino acids long. Germline lookup yields CDR1 DFQATT and CDR2 SNEGSKA (reference sequence). V gave up 6 bases and J gave up 7 bases; unmatched junction bases: 20. CDR3 bases: TGCAGTGCCAGCACCTCGACAGGGTCCCTAACGAGTGGCTACACCTTC. Translation gives CSASTSTGSLTSGYTF.

The table lists this clonotype with a few counts. The chain is built from TRBV7-9 and TRBJ1-2; D call uncertain. Germline loops: CDR1 SEHNR, CDR2 FQNEAQ (reference sequence). Trimming took off 0 bases at V and 0 bases at J, with 5 bases between the two ends. This CDR3 comprises 14 residues. The CDR3 reads CASSLAQANYGYTF. CDR3 bases: TGTGCCAGCAGCTTAGCGCAAGCTAACTATGGCTACACCTTC.

This clonotype was found many times. This chain links TRBV30 with TRBJ2-1, with D perhaps TRBD2 (6 bases). Germline CDR1 and CDR2: GTSNPN and SVGIG (reference sequence). Trimming pared 3 bases from V and 6 bases from J, leaving 15 bases between. The CDR3 covers 14 residues. CDR3 protein: CAWRENLARNEQFF. The CDR3 bases are TGTGCCTGGAGGGAGAATCTAGCGCGCAATGAGCAGTTCTTC.